Sequencing of this T cell receptor beta chain was carried out in a study of preoperative IRX-2 immunotherapy in early breast cancer. Treatment meaning: preoperative locoregional IRX-2 cytokine immunotherapy. Patients received preoperative, locoregional IRX-2 cytokine immunotherapy in a phase Ib study. Data came from immunoSEQ multiplex PCR; TCRdb stores just in-frame clones and leaves some out. The sample holds tens of thousands of clones; approximately 89% are singletons and the top ten take around 1.6%. The material was tumor tissue, obtained after IRX-2 immunotherapy. This clonotype was sampled from a human donor with breast cancer.

The CDR3 loop is CASSEGQGNTGELFF. The CDR3 nucleotides read TGTGCCAGCAGTGAAGGGCAGGGGAACACCGGGGAGCTGTTTTTT. V and J are TRBV6-1 and TRBJ2-2, with D maybe TRBD1 (5 bases). This CDR3 contains 15 residues. CDR1 and CDR2 (germline): MNHNS, SASEGT. The ends were cut back, 1 base at V and 1 base at J, with 7 bases in the middle.